The 18 T cell receptor beta chains reported below all come from one sample, sequenced in a study of T-cell reconstitution after alpha-beta-depleted transplantation in children. Preparation of the TCRbeta library was carried out with unique molecular identifiers. TCRdb redid the calling of the PCR reads with MiXCR, one entry per CDR3 protein. The table records fewer than 550,000 distinct CDR3 sequences, about 10% of them present only once. This material consisted of PBMCs, mostly from graft donor cells, taken 180 days after TCRalphabeta/CD19-depleted stem cell transplant. These receptors all come from a female patient under 10 years old who had a stem cell transplant for aplastic anemia, so the T cells may come from the graft donor.

Regarding this clonotype: A read error may produce the germline difference seen at one junction end. This chain uses TRBV4-3 with TRBJ2-2; D possibly matches TRBD1 or TRBD2 (5 bases each). This CDR3 is built from 17 residues. Germline CDR1 reads LGHNA; CDR2 reads YSLEER. CDR3 bases: TGCGCCAGCAGCCAAGATCAGCTAGTGGGACCTTATGGGGTGCTGTTTTTT. This sequence encodes CASSQDQLVGPYGVLFF.

In this sample, this clonotype turned up a few times. The chain carries TRBV20-1 and TRBJ2-7, with TRBD2 matching over 12 bases. Losses at the gene ends were 6 bases for V and 3 bases for J; bases not matched to a gene: 3. Germline loops: CDR1 DFQATT, CDR2 SNEGSKA (reference sequence). CDR3 length equals 13 residues. In nucleotides, the CDR3 is TGCAGTGCAACTAGCGGGAGGTTCTACGAGCAGTACTTC. Translation gives CSATSGRFYEQYF.

The chain recombines TRBV4-3 with TRBJ1-3; 8 bases are shared with TRBD1. Trimming removed 0 bases from V and 0 bases from J; junction bases left unmatched: 4. Germline V gene lookup returns CDR1 LGHNA and CDR2 YSLEER. This CDR3 comprises 17 residues. The CDR3 loop is CASSQDQGAYSGNTIYF. In DNA, the CDR3 is TGCGCCAGCAGCCAAGATCAGGGGGCTTACTCTGGAAACACCATATATTTT.

The chain joins TRBV9 to TRBJ2-7; 7 nucleotides match TRBD2. The trim removed 0 bases at V and 2 bases at J, leaving 8 bases unmatched. The CDR3 totals 16 residues. The V gene's germline CDR1 is SGDLS and CDR2 YYNGEE. The CDR3 nucleotides read TGTGCCAGCAGCGTAGGGACTAGACTTAAACCCTACGAGCAGTACTTC. Translation gives CASSVGTRLKPYEQYF. The full variable domain, in which reference TRBV9 and TRBJ2-7 provide the parts outside the CDR3, is DSGVTQTPKHLITATGQRVTLRCSPRSGDLSVYWYQQSLDQGLQFLIQYYNGEERAKGNILERFSAQQFPDLHSELNLSSLELGDSALYFCASSVGTRLKPYEQYFGPGTRLTVT.

This clonotype came up many times. The chain joins TRBV7-9 to TRBJ2-1; maybe TRBD2 (6 bases). CDR3 length: 14 amino acids. Trimming stripped 5 bases from V and 8 bases from J, with 16 bases between. Germline V lookup: CDR1 SEHNR, CDR2 FQNEAQ (reference sequence). The CDR3: CASSPAGLGDEQFF. As DNA, the CDR3 is TGTGCCAGCAGCCCAGCGGGTCTAGGAGATGAGCAGTTCTTC.

This clonotype has more than one count but fewer than ten. The V call is TRBV5-5, the J call TRBJ2-2, with 12 bases identical to TRBD2. The V and J ends lost 1 base and 7 bases, in that order; junction bases with no gene match: 8. Looked up from germline, CDR1 is SGHKS and CDR2 is YYEKEE (reference sequence). The CDR3 is 17 residues long. In nucleotides, the CDR3 is TGTGCCAGCAGCTTGTCGCTAGCGGGGGGGCGCGGCGGGGAGCTGTTTTTT. It translates to CASSLSLAGGRGGELFF.

The CDR3: CASSRGPGYEQYV. CDR3 sequence (DNA): TGTGCCAGTAGCAGGGGCCCCGGCTACGAGCAGTACGTC. The chain recombines TRBV19 with TRBJ2-7; tentatively, D is TRBD1 (6 bases). The CDR3 runs 13 residues. Deletions cut 6 bases from V and 3 bases from J, with 12 bases between. CDR1 is LNHDA and CDR2 is SQIVND in the germline V gene (reference sequence).

The rearrangement joins TRBV12-3 or TRBV12-4 to TRBJ1-1; D may be TRBD1 (6 bases). CDR3 size: 13 residues. The V end was cut by 6 bases, the J end by 5 bases, with 13 bases between. Written as DNA, the CDR3 is TGTGCCAGCAGGGGGACACTGCGGACTGAAGCTTTCTTT. Protein sequence: CASRGTLRTEAFF.

CDR3 loop: CASSTNPGTSGRLNEQFF. The DNA for the CDR3 is TGTGCCAGCAGTACCAATCCAGGCACTAGCGGGAGGCTAAATGAGCAGTTCTTC. The chain employs TRBV12-3 or TRBV12-4 and TRBJ2-1; 12 bases line up with TRBD2. This CDR3 spans 18 amino acids. The ends lost 5 bases at V and 7 bases at J; junction bases unmatched: 15.

The chain has TRBV9 and TRBJ2-1; 10 bases are a match to TRBD1. Germline lookup yields CDR1 SGDLS and CDR2 YYNGEE. The V segment lost 0 bases and the J segment 4 bases; nucleotides outside the gene matches: 7. The CDR3 runs 17 residues. The CDR3 loop is CASSVVDRGPSYNEQFF. CDR3 nucleotides: TGTGCCAGCAGCGTAGTTGACAGGGGGCCGTCGTACAATGAGCAGTTCTTC.

The chain uses TRBV2 and TRBJ1-5; D ambiguous. This CDR3 has 11 residues. V was clipped by 6 bases and J by 2 bases, with 2 bases between them. Germline V gene sequence: CDR1 SNHLY, CDR2 FYNNEI. The CDR3, as DNA: TGTGCCAGCAGGCGCAATCAGCCCCAGCATTTT. Its protein is CASRRNQPQHF.

This clonotype was counted many times. The chain joins TRBV5-1 to TRBJ2-3; 7 nucleotides align to TRBD1. The length of the CDR3 is 14 residues. The V segment lost 4 bases and the J segment 7 bases; nucleotides outside the gene matches: 9. The germline V gene encodes CDR1 SGHRS and CDR2 YFSETQ. This CDR3 is CASSQGQRLNTQYF. For the CDR3, the DNA is TGCGCCAGCAGCCAGGGACAGCGATTGAATACGCAGTATTTT.

The sample holds a few counts of this clonotype. This sequence joins TRBV5-1 and TRBJ2-7; D perhaps matches TRBD1 (6 bases). Germline CDR1 is SGHRS and CDR2 is YFSETQ. The CDR3 consists of 11 residues. V lost 3 bases, J lost 6 bases, and 7 bases lay in between. The CDR3, as DNA: TGCGCCAGCAGCTGGGACACCGAGCAGTACTTC. It specifies CASSWDTEQYF. The whole variable domain, remainder taken from reference TRBV5-1 and TRBJ2-7, is KAGVTQTPRYLIKTRGQQVTLSCSPISGHRSVSWYQQTPGQGLQFLFEYFSETQRNKGNFPGRFSGRQFSNSRSEMNVSTLELGDSALYLCASSWDTEQYFGPGTRLTVT.

This chain joins TRBV9 and TRBJ2-3; D ambiguous. This CDR3 has 15 amino acids. V was shortened by 0 bases and J by 1 base, with 9 bases between the two germline ends. From germline, CDR1 is SGDLS and CDR2 YYNGEE. CDR3 DNA: TGTGCCAGCAGCGTAGATGAGTTCCGCACAGATACGCAGTATTTT. Protein sequence: CASSVDEFRTDTQYF.

The chain couples TRBV4-2 to TRBJ2-7; D is perhaps TRBD1 (6 bases). The CDR3 has 15 residues. V was cut by 5 bases and J by 0 bases, with 14 bases left in between. Germline V lookup: CDR1 LGHNA, CDR2 YNFKEQ. The CDR3 DNA is TGTGCCAGCAGCTCCGACGGACAGTACTCCTACGAGCAGTACTTC. It specifies CASSSDGQYSYEQYF.

There are a few counts of this clonotype. V is TRBV5-6 and J is TRBJ2-2, with D possibly being TRBD2 (5 bases). The CDR3 runs to 17 residues. The V end lost 4 bases, the J end lost 0 bases, and 16 bases lay between the germline ends. The germline gives CDR1 SGHDT, CDR2 YYEEEE. CDR3 region: CASSRTLGGANTGELFF. The CDR3 region has the DNA TGTGCCAGCAGCAGGACCTTAGGAGGCGCGAACACCGGGGAGCTGTTTTTT.

This clonotype appeared many times. V is TRBV5-1 and J is TRBJ2-3; unclear D gene. Trimming shortened V by 4 bases and J by 7 bases, and 19 bases separated the two germline ends. Germline lookup yields CDR1 SGHRS and CDR2 YFSETQ. This CDR3 contains 15 residues. The CDR3 spells CASSPLSLPAHTQYF. The CDR3 DNA reads as TGCGCCAGCAGCCCCCTGTCCTTACCGGCTCATACGCAGTATTTT.

The chain has TRBV29-1 and TRBJ2-1; D may be TRBD2 (6 bases). V gave up 4 bases and J gave up 2 bases, with 15 bases separating them. CDR1 and CDR2 (germline): SQVTM, ANQGSEA. The CDR3 loop spans 15 amino acids. CDR3 sequence (DNA): TGCAGCGTTGCCGTTGCGGGACTCGCCTACAATGAGCAGTTCTTC. Protein product: CSVAVAGLAYNEQFF.